These T cell receptor beta chains were read from a single sample in a study of blood T cells in healthy people across ages. TCRdb independently ran MiXCR on the 5' RACE reads; one entry per CDR3 protein. The table records around 1.1 million distinct CDR3 sequences, roughly two fifths of them present only once. Sequencing input: blood. All receptors come from a man aged 18-30 years in good health. Both conserved end residues are part of each CDR3. The D gene is left open where the match is weak. Clone size is stated in some rows and not others, as once, few, many or a class when expanded.

-	TRBD2	TRBV27	TRBJ2-5	CASSLRTSGVIQETQYF	TGTGCCAGCAGTCTAAGGACTAGCGGGGTAATCCAAGAGACCCAGTACTTC
many	-	TRBV20-1	TRBJ1-2	CSARDLRGSKDGYTF	TGCAGTGCTAGAGATCTGAGAGGGAGTAAGGATGGCTACACCTTC
-	-	TRBV29-1	TRBJ1-1	CSVEDRQGEAFF	TGCAGCGTTGAAGATCGTCAGGGTGAAGCTTTCTTT
few	-	TRBV28	TRBJ2-1	CASSSAGFAGTFSYNEQFF	TGTGCCAGCAGTTCTGCGGGTTTTGCCGGGACATTCTCCTACAATGAGCAGTTCTTC
few	-	TRBV14	TRBJ2-1	CASSQVPGSNEQFF	TGTGCCAGCAGCCAAGTTCCAGGGAGTAATGAGCAGTTCTTC
-	-	TRBV7-9	TRBJ1-6	CASSLVGQPYNSPLHF	TGTGCCAGCAGCTTAGTCGGACAGCCCTATAATTCACCCCTCCACTTT
-	TRBD2	TRBV12-3/TRBV12-4	TRBJ2-5	CASSLRAGRGGETQYF	TGTGCCAGCAGTTTAAGGGCAGGGAGGGGCGGAGAGACCCAGTACTTC
-	-	TRBV20-1	TRBJ2-1	CSATGTSTWETQFF	TGCAGTGCTACGGGAACCTCAACGTGGGAGACCCAGTTCTTC
few	-	TRBV21-1	TRBJ2-3	CASSEPTSDTSTDTQYF	TGTGCCAGCAGCGAACCAACGTCGGACACTAGCACAGATACGCAGTATTTT
many	-	TRBV29-1	TRBJ2-1	CSVNRDNEQFF	TGCAGCGTTAACAGGGACAATGAGCAGTTCTTC
-	-	TRBV2	TRBJ2-2	CASSAPYGELFF	TGTGCCAGCAGTGCGCCATACGGGGAGCTGTTTTTT
few	-	TRBV9	TRBJ1-4	CASSAIQGEGEKLFF	TGTGCCAGCAGCGCCATCCAAGGAGAGGGTGAAAAACTGTTTTTT
-	-	TRBV11-1	TRBJ2-7	CASSSGPSSVLNYNEQYF	TGTGCCAGCAGCTCCGGACCTTCTAGTGTACTAAACTACAATGAGCAGTACTTC
-	-	TRBV9	TRBJ2-1	CASSVVGRGPYNEQFF	TGTGCCAGCAGCGTAGTCGGGCGGGGGCCTTACAATGAGCAGTTCTTC
few	TRBD1	TRBV12-3/TRBV12-4	TRBJ1-1	CASSFAGGLTEAFF	TGTGCCAGCAGTTTCGCAGGGGGTCTGACTGAAGCTTTCTTT
few	TRBD1	TRBV7-3	TRBJ1-2	CASSLSGTGVYTF	TGTGCCAGCAGCTTATCCGGGACAGGGGTCTACACCTTC
many	-	TRBV4-3	TRBJ1-2	CASSQGVADLSGYTF	TGCGCCAGCAGCCAAGGTGTGGCGGACCTGTCCGGCTACACCTTC
-	-	TRBV6-2/TRBV6-3	TRBJ1-5	CASSRGLNSNQPQHF	TGTGCCAGCAGTCGGGGACTTAATAGCAATCAGCCCCAGCATTTT
-	-	TRBV12-5	TRBJ2-5	CASGLGGAGNEQYF	TGTGCTAGTGGTTTGGGAGGGGCGGGTAATGAGCAGTACTTC
-	-	TRBV4-3	TRBJ2-5	CASSQDLYGTLAQYF	TGCGCCAGCAGCCAAGATCTGTACGGTACCCTTGCGCAGTACTTC
-	TRBD2	TRBV12-3/TRBV12-4	TRBJ2-1	CASSSGRAGSNEQFF	TGTGCCAGCAGTTCCGGACGAGCGGGGAGCAATGAGCAGTTCTTC
few	-	TRBV25-1	TRBJ2-4	CASETGTGQYF	TGTGCCAGCGAAACCGGGACCGGTCAGTACTTC